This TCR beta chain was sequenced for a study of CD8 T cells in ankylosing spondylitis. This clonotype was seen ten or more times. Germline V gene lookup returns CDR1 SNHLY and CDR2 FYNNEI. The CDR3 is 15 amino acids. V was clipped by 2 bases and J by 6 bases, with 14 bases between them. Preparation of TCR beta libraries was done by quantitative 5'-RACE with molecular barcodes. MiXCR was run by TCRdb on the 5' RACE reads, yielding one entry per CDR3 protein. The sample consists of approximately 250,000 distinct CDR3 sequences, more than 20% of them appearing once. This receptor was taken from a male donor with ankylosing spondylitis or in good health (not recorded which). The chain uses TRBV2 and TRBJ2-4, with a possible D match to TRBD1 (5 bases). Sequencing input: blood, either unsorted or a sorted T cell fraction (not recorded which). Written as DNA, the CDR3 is TGTGCCAGCAGTGAACGACAGCCGCCTATAAACATTCAGTACTTC. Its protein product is CASSERQPPINIQYF.